The rows below give T cell receptor beta chains drawn from one sample of a study of shared clonotypes between healthy human individuals. Here immunoSEQ multiplex PCR was the method, and the copy in TCRdb shows in-frame clones only, minus some. The profile covers fewer than 850,000 clones, with 90% to 97% appearing a single time and approximately 0.2% taken by the ten largest. Sequencing was done on a sample of naive CD8+ T cells sorted from blood. These receptors all stem from a man younger than 40 in good health. CDR3s leave out the opening cysteine and the closing phenylalanine or tryptophan.

J gene | V gene | CDR3 protein
TRBJ2-1 | TRBV7-2 | ASSIPGLAAYNEQF
TRBJ1-1 | TRBV7-9 | ASSSRGAEAF
TRBJ2-7 | TRBV7-2 | ASSLSSAPSYEQY
TRBJ2-1 | TRBV15 | ATSRGLAGLLEQF
TRBJ2-3 | TRBV27 | ASSLMGMASTDTQY
TRBJ2-7 | TRBV4-3 | ASSQNPGSNLYEQY
TRBJ2-7 | TRBV7-9 | ASSLVANEQY
TRBJ1-1 | TRBV6-1 | ASSPFGGQNTEAF
TRBJ2-7 | TRBV7-9 | ASSRTSGRTLYEQY
TRBJ2-7 | TRBV6-5 | ASSPGRIYEQY
TRBJ2-5 | TRBV27 | ASSPRQRLQETQY
TRBJ1-1 | TRBV6-6 | ASSYADRTNTEAF
TRBJ2-5 | TRBV7-9 | ASSLGRTDQETQY
TRBJ2-3 | TRBV6-8 | ASTPTGRETSTDTQY
TRBJ2-7 | TRBV5-1 | ASSLTDRVPYEQY
TRBJ2-2 | TRBV2 | ASSEFGNLQNTGELF
TRBJ2-2 | TRBV6-1 | ASSEEGFVRMTNTGELF
TRBJ2-7 | TRBV29-1 | SVRGTGDSYEQY